The source of this TCR beta chain is a study of cytotoxic CD8 clonotypes in ibrutinib-treated CLL. Study information: Overall, approximately 25 responses were partial and 2 complete; following median about 69 months, around 15 patients stayed remitted and about 12 progressed. Study-level findings and limits: Clonality was higher at baseline than in age-matched healthy donors and tracked circulating CD8+ T-cell counts.

The protocol was immunoSEQ multiplex PCR, while the TCRdb copy is restricted to in-frame clones and leaves out a portion. The sample lists around 140,000 clones, around 84% seen once, with 7.6% in the top ten. As to this clone: Its target is not known.

The CDR3 covers 14 residues. Germline CDR1 and CDR2: SNHLY and FYNNEI. Trimming cost V 7 bases and J 2 bases; bases outside gene matches: 2. The V gene is TRBV2, the J gene TRBJ1-5, with 10 bases lining up with TRBD1. The specimen was PBMCs, collected after 36 months of ibrutinib treatment. The sequence came from a human donor with chronic lymphocytic leukemia. CDR3 residues: CASKGTGGNQPQHF. For the CDR3, the DNA is TGTGCCAGCAAAGGGACAGGGGGCAATCAGCCCCAGCATTTT.